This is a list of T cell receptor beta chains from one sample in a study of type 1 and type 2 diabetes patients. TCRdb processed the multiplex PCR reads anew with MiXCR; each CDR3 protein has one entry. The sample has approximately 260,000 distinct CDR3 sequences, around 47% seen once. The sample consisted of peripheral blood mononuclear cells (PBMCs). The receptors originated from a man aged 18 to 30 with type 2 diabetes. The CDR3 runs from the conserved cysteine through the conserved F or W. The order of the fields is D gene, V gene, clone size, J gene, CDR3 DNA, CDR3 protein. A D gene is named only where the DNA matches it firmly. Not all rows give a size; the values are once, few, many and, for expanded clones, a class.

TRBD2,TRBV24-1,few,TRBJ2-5,TGTGCCACCAGTAAAGGACTAGCGGGAGGTAAAGAGACCCAGTACTTC,CATSKGLAGGKETQYF
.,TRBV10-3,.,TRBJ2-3,TGTGCCATCAGTGAGATTAGCGCAACAGATACGCAGTATTTT,CAISEISATDTQYF
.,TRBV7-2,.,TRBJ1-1,TGTGCCAGCAGCCGGACCTACGGGGTTACTGAAGCTTTCTTT,CASSRTYGVTEAFF
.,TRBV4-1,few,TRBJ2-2,TGCGCCAGCAGCCAAGAAAGTACGAGCAACACCGGGGAGCTGTTTTTT,CASSQESTSNTGELFF
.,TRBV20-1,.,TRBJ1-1,TGCAGTGCTAGAGATGAAGGGGGTTCTAGCACTGAAGCTTTCTTT,CSARDEGGSSTEAFF
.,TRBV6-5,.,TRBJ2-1,TGTGCCAGCAGTGTAACAGGGCCATCCTACAATGAGCAGTTCTTC,CASSVTGPSYNEQFF
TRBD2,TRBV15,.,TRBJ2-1,TGTGCCACCAGCATCCCTAGCGGCTCCTACAATGAGCAGTTCTTC,CATSIPSGSYNEQFF
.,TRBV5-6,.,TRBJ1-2,TGTGCCAGCAGCCTTGTGCACTCCCCGGGACGTCTCTATGGCTACACCTTC,CASSLVHSPGRLYGYTF
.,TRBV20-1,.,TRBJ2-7,TGCAGTGCTAGCGATAGGGGGAGGCACGAGCAGTACTTC,CSASDRGRHEQYF
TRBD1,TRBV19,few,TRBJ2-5,TGTGCCAGTAGTCCGGGACAGACCGTCTCTCGGTACTTC,CASSPGQTVSRYF
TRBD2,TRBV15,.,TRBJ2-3,TGTGCCACCAGCGGACGGGGGGACCCCACAGATACGCAGTATTTT,CATSGRGDPTDTQYF
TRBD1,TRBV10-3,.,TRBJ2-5,TGTGCCGTCAGTGAGGGGCCGACAGGGAGAGAGGAGACCCAGTACTTC,CAVSEGPTGREETQYF
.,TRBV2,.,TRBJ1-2,TGTGCCAGCAGTGAAGAAGGAAAGAACTATGGCTACACCTTC,CASSEEGKNYGYTF
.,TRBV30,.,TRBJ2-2,TGTGCCTGGAGTGTACTCAGGGCGAACACCGGGGAGCTGTTTTTT,CAWSVLRANTGELFF
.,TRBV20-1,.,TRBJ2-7,TGCAGTGCTAGAGATGGCGGTTACGAGCAGTACTTC,CSARDGGYEQYF
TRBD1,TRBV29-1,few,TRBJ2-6,TGCAGCGTTTCGGACAGGTGGATGTCTGGGGCCAACGTCCTGACTTTC,CSVSDRWMSGANVLTF
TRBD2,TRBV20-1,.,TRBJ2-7,TGCAGTGCTCTACGGACTAGCGGGAGTTGGGAGCAGTACTTC,CSALRTSGSWEQYF
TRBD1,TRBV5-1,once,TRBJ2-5,TGCGCCAGCAGCCGACAGGGCAAAGAGACCCAGTACTTC,CASSRQGKETQYF
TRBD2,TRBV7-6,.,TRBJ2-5,TGTGCCAGCAGCTTAGGGGGGGGACTGGAAGAGACCCAGTACTTC,CASSLGGGLEETQYF
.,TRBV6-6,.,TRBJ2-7,TGTGTCAGCAGTTACATGGCTATACCCCCCAGCGAGCAGTACTTC,CVSSYMAIPPSEQYF
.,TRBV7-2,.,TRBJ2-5,TGTGCCAGCAGCCCACACGTGGGGGGCGGGGAGACCCAGTACTTC,CASSPHVGGGETQYF
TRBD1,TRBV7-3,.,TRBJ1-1,TGTGCCGGGACAGGACAAGGGGGGTTGGATGCTTTCTTT,CAGTGQGGLDAFF
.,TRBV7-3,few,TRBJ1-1,TGTGCCAGCAGCCGCACCAACACTGAAGCTTTCTTT,CASSRTNTEAFF
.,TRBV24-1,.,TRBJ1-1,TGTGCCACCAGCTCCGGGCGCGTGAACACTGAAGCTTTCTTT,CATSSGRVNTEAFF
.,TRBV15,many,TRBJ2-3,TGTGCCACCGCGTACACTAGCACAGATACGCAGTATTTT,CATAYTSTDTQYF
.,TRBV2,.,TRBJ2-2,TGTGCCAGCAACGACAATACCGGGGAGCTGTTTTTT,CASNDNTGELFF
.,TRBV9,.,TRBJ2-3,TGTGCCAGCAGCGTAGAGGGGATAGATACGCAGTATTTT,CASSVEGIDTQYF
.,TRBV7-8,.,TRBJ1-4,TGTGCCAGCAGCTTAGAATTCAGGGGAGCAACTAATGAAAAACTGTTTTTT,CASSLEFRGATNEKLFF
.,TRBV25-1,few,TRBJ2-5,TGTGCCAGCAGTGAATTTTCAGGAGGACTATCAGAGACCCAGTACTTC,CASSEFSGGLSETQYF
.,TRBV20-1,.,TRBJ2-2,TGCAGTGCTAGGCACCAGAACACCGGGGAGCTGTTTTTT,CSARHQNTGELFF
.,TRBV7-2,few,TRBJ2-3,TGTGCCAGCAGCTTAAACCGTAGCCCTTTGGGCACAGATACGCAGTATTTT,CASSLNRSPLGTDTQYF
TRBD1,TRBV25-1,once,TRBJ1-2,TGTGCCAGCAGTACTCCCGGGACAGGGGGCACTGGCTACACCTTC,CASSTPGTGGTGYTF
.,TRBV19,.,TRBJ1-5,TGTGCCACGGGGGAATATAGCAATCAGCCCCAGCATTTT,CATGEYSNQPQHF
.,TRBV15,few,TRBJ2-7,TGTGCCACCAGCGAGGGAAACAGGGTGGTCGAGCAGTACTTC,CATSEGNRVVEQYF
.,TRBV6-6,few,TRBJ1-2,TGTGCCAGCAGTCCGGGACTTATTGGCTACACCTTC,CASSPGLIGYTF
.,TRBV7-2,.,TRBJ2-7,TGTGCCAGCAGCTTAGGGGCTGTCGTGGGCGAGCAGTACTTC,CASSLGAVVGEQYF
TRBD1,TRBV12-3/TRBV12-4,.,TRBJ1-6,TGTGCCAGCAGTTTAGGTGGACAGGGAGATTCACCCCTCCACTTT,CASSLGGQGDSPLHF
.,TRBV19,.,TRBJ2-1,TGTGCCAGTAGTATGGGGTCGGACAATGAGCAGTTCTTC,CASSMGSDNEQFF
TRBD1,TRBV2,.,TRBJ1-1,TGTGCCAGCAGTTTTACAGGGGACCAGAACACTGAAGCTTTCTTT,CASSFTGDQNTEAFF
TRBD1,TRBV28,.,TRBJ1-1,TGTGCCGTCTTTCAGGGGGCCAACACTGAAGCTTTCTTT,CAVFQGANTEAFF
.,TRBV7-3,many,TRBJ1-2,TGTGCCAGCAGCCCCCTGCCGACGGACTATGGCTACACCTTC,CASSPLPTDYGYTF
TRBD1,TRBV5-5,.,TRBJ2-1,TGTGCCAGCAGCTTAGGGGTCACAGGGGGTGAGCAGTTCTTC,CASSLGVTGGEQFF
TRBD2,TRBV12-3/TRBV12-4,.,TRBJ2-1,TGTGCCAGCAGTCCTAGCGGGAGTGGATGGGAGCAGTTCTTC,CASSPSGSGWEQFF
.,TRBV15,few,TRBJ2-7,TGTGCCACCAGCAGACGGGGGTCCTACGAGCAGTACTTC,CATSRRGSYEQYF
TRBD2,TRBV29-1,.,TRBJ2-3,TGCAGCGTTGATTTTCAGGGGGTAAGCGGGGGGCCAAACACAGATACGCAGTATTTT,CSVDFQGVSGGPNTDTQYF
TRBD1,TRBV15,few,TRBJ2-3,TGTGCCACCAGCAGAGATCAACAGGGGGCAGGCACAGATACGCAGTATTTT,CATSRDQQGAGTDTQYF
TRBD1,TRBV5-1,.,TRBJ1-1,TGCGCCAGCAGCTTGGGTACAGGGGCGGCTGAAGCTTTCTTT,CASSLGTGAAEAFF
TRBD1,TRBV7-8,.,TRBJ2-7,TGTGCCAGCAGCCGGACAGGGAGCGCCTACGAGCAGTACTTC,CASSRTGSAYEQYF
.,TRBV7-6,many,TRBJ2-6,TGTGCCAGTAGTCTTGCTGGGGCCAACGTCCTGACTTTC,CASSLAGANVLTF
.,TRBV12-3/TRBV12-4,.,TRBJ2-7,TGTGCCAGCAGTTTAGGGGGCTTCCTCTCCTACGAGCAGTACTTC,CASSLGGFLSYEQYF
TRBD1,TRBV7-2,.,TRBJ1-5,TGTGCCAGCAGCTTCGACAGTACAGGGGTAGGCCAGCCCCAGCATTTT,CASSFDSTGVGQPQHF
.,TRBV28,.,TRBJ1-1,TGTGCCAGCAGTCCAATCAGGGGTAGCACTGAAGCTTTCTTT,CASSPIRGSTEAFF